This T cell receptor (beta chain) appears in the sequencing data of a study of chemoradiotherapy in HPV16-positive cancers. Across the whole study: Functional T-cell assays on a couple of HPV16-positive patients' cells defined candidate HPV-specific clones and common TCR motifs.

The table came from immunoSEQ multiplex PCR; TCRdb's copy has only in-frame clones and leaves some out. The table lists about 24,000 clones, approximately 94% of them singletons. Trimming took 4 bases from V and 0 from J; bases not matched to a gene: 7. Germline CDR1 SGDLS, CDR2 YYNGEE. The CDR3 sequence is 17 residues long. The chain uses TRBV9 and TRBJ2-2; 9 bases align to TRBD1. This clonotype was obtained from a human donor with HPV-associated anogenital cancer. Collection of the sample occurred from a patient who underwent chemoradiotherapy. CDR3 nucleotides: TGTGCCAGCAGCCTACGGGGACAGGGCGCGAACACCGGGGAGCTGTTTTTT. Amino acid sequence: CASSLRGQGANTGELFF.